A selection of T cell receptor beta chains follows, all from one sample in a study of blood T cells in healthy people across ages. In TCRdb, the 5' RACE reads were re-called with MiXCR into one record per CDR3 protein. The table includes over 500,000 distinct CDR3 sequences, about 26% detected once. This sample was shared with a second study, whose subject was T cells of mothers and their children.

The sequencing sample was made of blood. These receptors were obtained from a boy aged 2 to 10 in good health. Each CDR3 is given with its conserved first and last residue. A D gene is named only where the DNA matches it firmly. For some rows the clone size is stated as once, few or many, or as a class when expanded; others skip it.

cdr3_aa: CSGSENPYEQYF
cdr3_nt: TGCAGCGGATCGGAAAACCCCTACGAGCAGTACTTC
j_call: TRBJ2-7
clone_size: -
d_call: -
v_call: TRBV29-1

cdr3_aa: CASSHAEAGRETQYF
cdr3_nt: TGTGCCAGCAGCCACGCGGAAGCGGGAAGGGAGACCCAGTACTTC
j_call: TRBJ2-5
clone_size: few
d_call: TRBD2
v_call: TRBV6-5

cdr3_aa: CATSRDRGTATYEQYF
cdr3_nt: TGTGCCACCAGCAGAGATAGGGGGACGGCTACCTACGAGCAGTACTTC
j_call: TRBJ2-7
clone_size: once
d_call: -
v_call: TRBV15

cdr3_aa: CSATGQLSYEQYF
cdr3_nt: TGCAGTGCCACGGGACAGCTATCCTACGAGCAGTACTTC
j_call: TRBJ2-7
clone_size: -
d_call: TRBD1
v_call: TRBV20-1

cdr3_aa: CASRRMVTDTQYF
cdr3_nt: TGTGCCAGCAGAAGGATGGTGACAGATACGCAGTATTTT
j_call: TRBJ2-3
clone_size: -
d_call: -
v_call: TRBV6-2/TRBV6-3

cdr3_aa: CASSPTGTTYEQYF
cdr3_nt: TGTGCCAGCAGCCCTACTGGGACCACCTACGAGCAGTACTTC
j_call: TRBJ2-7
clone_size: few
d_call: -
v_call: TRBV5-5

cdr3_aa: CASSLYGTSRFVQYF
cdr3_nt: TGTGCCAGCAGCTTGTATGGGACTAGTCGGTTCGTGCAGTACTTC
j_call: TRBJ2-7
clone_size: -
d_call: TRBD2
v_call: TRBV7-9

cdr3_aa: CASSLSGVGVDEQFF
cdr3_nt: TGCGCCAGCAGCTTGTCAGGGGTCGGTGTGGATGAGCAGTTCTTC
j_call: TRBJ2-1
clone_size: few
d_call: -
v_call: TRBV5-1

cdr3_aa: CASSDSVRTDTQYF
cdr3_nt: TGTGCCAGCAGTGACTCAGTCCGCACAGATACGCAGTATTTT
j_call: TRBJ2-3
clone_size: -
d_call: -
v_call: TRBV6-4

cdr3_aa: CASTGRGTGELFF
cdr3_nt: TGTGCCAGCACCGGGCGAGGTACCGGGGAGCTGTTTTTT
j_call: TRBJ2-2
clone_size: few
d_call: -
v_call: TRBV2

cdr3_aa: CASSYGFNTDTQYF
cdr3_nt: TGTGCCAGCAGCTACGGCTTCAATACAGATACGCAGTATTTT
j_call: TRBJ2-3
clone_size: many
d_call: -
v_call: TRBV7-9

cdr3_aa: CSAPGTGTGELFF
cdr3_nt: TGCAGTGCTCCCGGGACAGGGACCGGGGAGCTGTTTTTT
j_call: TRBJ2-2
clone_size: -
d_call: TRBD1
v_call: TRBV20-1

cdr3_aa: CATSGDKGAGGEQYF
cdr3_nt: TGTGCCACCAGCGGAGATAAGGGGGCAGGGGGCGAGCAGTACTTC
j_call: TRBJ2-7
clone_size: -
d_call: TRBD1
v_call: TRBV15

cdr3_aa: CASSYPIEASNEQFF
cdr3_nt: TGTGCCAGCAGTTACCCGATTGAGGCGAGCAATGAGCAGTTCTTC
j_call: TRBJ2-1
clone_size: -
d_call: -
v_call: TRBV6-2/TRBV6-3

cdr3_aa: CSAMRQGRSSGANVLTF
cdr3_nt: TGCAGTGCAATGAGACAGGGAAGAAGCTCTGGGGCCAACGTCCTGACTTTC
j_call: TRBJ2-6
clone_size: few
d_call: TRBD1
v_call: TRBV20-1

cdr3_aa: CASSAAGGARTEAFF
cdr3_nt: TGTGCCAGCAGTGCGGCCGGGGGGGCTCGCACTGAAGCTTTCTTT
j_call: TRBJ1-1
clone_size: -
d_call: -
v_call: TRBV28

cdr3_aa: CAISTLAEQYF
cdr3_nt: TGTGCCATCAGTACCCTAGCCGAGCAGTACTTC
j_call: TRBJ2-7
clone_size: few
d_call: -
v_call: TRBV10-3

cdr3_aa: CATSSQPGLQETQYF
cdr3_nt: TGTGCCACCAGCAGTCAGCCGGGGCTGCAAGAGACCCAGTACTTC
j_call: TRBJ2-5
clone_size: few
d_call: -
v_call: TRBV15

cdr3_aa: CASSQGLYTGELFF
cdr3_nt: TGCGCCAGCAGCCAAGGATTATACACCGGGGAGCTGTTTTTT
j_call: TRBJ2-2
clone_size: few
d_call: -
v_call: TRBV4-1

cdr3_aa: CASSLEGQGRSPLHF
cdr3_nt: TGTGCCAGCAGTTTGGAGGGACAGGGGAGGTCACCCCTCCACTTT
j_call: TRBJ1-6
clone_size: -
d_call: TRBD1
v_call: TRBV12-3/TRBV12-4

cdr3_aa: CASSVGQGSDEQYF
cdr3_nt: TGTGCCAGCAGCGTCGGGCAGGGAAGCGACGAGCAGTACTTC
j_call: TRBJ2-7
clone_size: -
d_call: -
v_call: TRBV9

cdr3_aa: CSSTAGDGTDTQYF
cdr3_nt: TGCAGCTCAACAGCGGGAGATGGGACAGATACGCAGTATTTT
j_call: TRBJ2-3
clone_size: few
d_call: TRBD2
v_call: TRBV29-1

cdr3_aa: CASSPDRGGDTQYF
cdr3_nt: TGTGCCAGCAGCCCCGACAGGGGGGGGGATACGCAGTATTTT
j_call: TRBJ2-3
clone_size: -
d_call: TRBD1
v_call: TRBV7-2

cdr3_aa: CASSVDAGNEKLFF
cdr3_nt: TGTGCCAGCAGCGTAGATGCGGGGAATGAAAAACTGTTTTTT
j_call: TRBJ1-4
clone_size: few
d_call: -
v_call: TRBV9

cdr3_aa: CASSAINQETQYF
cdr3_nt: TGTGCCAGCAGCGCCATCAACCAAGAGACCCAGTACTTC
j_call: TRBJ2-5
clone_size: -
d_call: -
v_call: TRBV9

cdr3_aa: CASSLGGQYEQFF
cdr3_nt: TGCGCCAGCAGCTTGGGCGGACAGTATGAGCAGTTCTTC
j_call: TRBJ2-1
clone_size: -
d_call: -
v_call: TRBV5-1

cdr3_aa: CASSPRTGVAKNIQYF
cdr3_nt: TGTGCCAGCAGCCCACGGACAGGGGTAGCCAAAAACATTCAGTACTTC
j_call: TRBJ2-4
clone_size: -
d_call: TRBD1
v_call: TRBV11-2

cdr3_aa: CSVAGTGGLSEQYF
cdr3_nt: TGCAGCGTAGCAGGGACAGGGGGCTTGAGTGAGCAGTACTTC
j_call: TRBJ2-5
clone_size: -
d_call: TRBD1
v_call: TRBV29-1

cdr3_aa: CASSQGMQGREETQYF
cdr3_nt: TGCGCCAGCAGCCAAGGAATGCAGGGGAGGGAAGAGACCCAGTACTTC
j_call: TRBJ2-5
clone_size: -
d_call: -
v_call: TRBV4-1

cdr3_aa: CATSRRLVSSGYEQYF
cdr3_nt: TGTGCCACCAGCAGACGCTTAGTCTCCAGCGGTTACGAGCAGTACTTC
j_call: TRBJ2-7
clone_size: few
d_call: -
v_call: TRBV15

cdr3_aa: CASSLGTVTYEQYF
cdr3_nt: TGTGCCAGCAGTTTGGGGACTGTGACCTACGAGCAGTACTTC
j_call: TRBJ2-7
clone_size: few
d_call: -
v_call: TRBV12-3/TRBV12-4

cdr3_aa: CASSDSSYNSPLHF
cdr3_nt: TGTGCCAGCAGTGATAGCTCCTATAATTCACCCCTCCACTTT
j_call: TRBJ1-6
clone_size: -
d_call: -
v_call: TRBV12-3/TRBV12-4

cdr3_aa: CASSLGRLISGNTIYF
cdr3_nt: TGTGCCAGCAGCTTAGGCAGGTTAATCTCTGGAAACACCATATATTTT
j_call: TRBJ1-3
clone_size: many
d_call: -
v_call: TRBV7-6

cdr3_aa: CASSSEGVVAKNIQYF
cdr3_nt: TGTGCCAGCAGTTCTGAGGGAGTAGTTGCCAAAAACATTCAGTACTTC
j_call: TRBJ2-4
clone_size: -
d_call: -
v_call: TRBV7-9

cdr3_aa: CASSQGAMETQYF
cdr3_nt: TGTGCCAGCAGCCAAGGAGCCATGGAGACCCAGTACTTC
j_call: TRBJ2-5
clone_size: -
d_call: -
v_call: TRBV4-2

cdr3_aa: CASSLAGSPREQYF
cdr3_nt: TGTGCCAGCAGCTTAGCGGGATCCCCTCGCGAGCAGTACTTC
j_call: TRBJ2-7
clone_size: -
d_call: -
v_call: TRBV7-2

cdr3_aa: CASSVAPDRVWNEQYF
cdr3_nt: TGTGCCAGCAGCGTAGCTCCGGACAGGGTTTGGAACGAGCAGTACTTC
j_call: TRBJ2-7
clone_size: -
d_call: TRBD1
v_call: TRBV9

cdr3_aa: CASSHWGPGELFF
cdr3_nt: TGTGCCAGCAGCCATTGGGGTCCCGGGGAGCTGTTTTTT
j_call: TRBJ2-2
clone_size: few
d_call: -
v_call: TRBV14

cdr3_aa: CSVARGTPYGYTF
cdr3_nt: TGCAGCGTTGCACGAGGAACTCCCTATGGCTACACCTTC
j_call: TRBJ1-2
clone_size: -
d_call: -
v_call: TRBV29-1

cdr3_aa: CASSPQSGQETQYF
cdr3_nt: TGTGCCAGCAGCCCCCAGTCAGGGCAAGAGACCCAGTACTTC
j_call: TRBJ2-5
clone_size: few
d_call: -
v_call: TRBV7-3

cdr3_aa: CASGSPGQMNTEAFF
cdr3_nt: TGTGCTAGTGGTTCGCCGGGACAGATGAACACTGAAGCTTTCTTT
j_call: TRBJ1-1
clone_size: -
d_call: TRBD1
v_call: TRBV12-5

cdr3_aa: CSASGRNNYEQYF
cdr3_nt: TGCAGTGCTAGCGGGAGGAACAACTACGAGCAGTACTTC
j_call: TRBJ2-7
clone_size: -
d_call: TRBD2
v_call: TRBV20-1

cdr3_aa: CASSTGTGGAWTQYF
cdr3_nt: TGTGCCAGCAGTACGGGGACAGGGGGCGCGTGGACCCAGTACTTC
j_call: TRBJ2-5
clone_size: few
d_call: TRBD1
v_call: TRBV6-2/TRBV6-3

cdr3_aa: CATQQGEGSPLHF
cdr3_nt: TGTGCCACACAACAGGGTGAGGGTTCACCCCTCCACTTT
j_call: TRBJ1-6
clone_size: many
d_call: -
v_call: TRBV2

cdr3_aa: CASSLGEQTQYF
cdr3_nt: TGTGCCAGCAGCTTAGGCGAACAGACCCAGTACTTC
j_call: TRBJ2-5
clone_size: -
d_call: -
v_call: TRBV11-3

cdr3_aa: CASSLKRDKCNEQFF
cdr3_nt: TGCGCCAGCAGCTTGAAGAGGGATAAATGCAATGAGCAGTTCTTC
j_call: TRBJ2-1
clone_size: -
d_call: -
v_call: TRBV5-1